This TCR beta chain was identified during a study of T-cell memory formation after mild COVID-19 (dated by TCRdb to the early 2020s). For the study in its entirety: TCR sequence clusters from the two donors were found to be largely donor specific. Two young, previously healthy adult volunteers made up the cohort, one male and one female. In two donors, T-cell clones that expanded and contracted after mild COVID-19 were followed by sequencing TCRalpha and TCRbeta repertoires longitudinally.

Sequencing was carried out with an Illumina NovaSeq 6000. Using 5'RACE with constant-segment primers, TCRalpha and TCRbeta cDNA libraries were constructed, with sample barcodes and unique molecular identifiers added in the process. Trizol reagent was used to extract RNA from every sample. Amplification of the libraries took two PCR steps, and the second step added a second sample barcode plus Illumina TruSeq adapters. Sequencing of libraries was performed on an Illumina NovaSeq with 2 x 150 bp paired-end reads. The paper's data handling went like this. Reads were demultiplexed and collapsed into UMI-guided consensus sequences with migec v1.2.7. Using mixcr v2.1.11, UMI consensuses were aligned to TRA and TRB V and J templates and then assembled into clonotypes. Clonotypes were classified as expanded or contracted when called significant by both edgeR and NoisET, with noise models trained on biological replicates. For edgeR calls, a false discovery rate-adjusted p below 0.01 and a log2 fold-change threshold of 1 were applied. PCA with hierarchical clustering of max-normalized trajectories of the 1000 most abundant clonotypes was used as exploratory dynamics analysis. Each responding clone was given a CD4 or CD8 phenotype based on the CD4+ and CD8+ repertoires, which had been sequenced separately. The raw public reads went through TCRdb reprocessing: fastp at Q25, MiXCR clone calling, in-frame beta chains kept. Here each entry gathers all rows of one CDR3 protein and keeps the most common genes and DNA. The V and J calls come from TCRdb's annotation, not from the publication. Here the sample has about 260,000 distinct CDR3 sequences; about 17% occur a single time. The ten biggest clones cover roughly 23% of the sample.

This clonotype showed up just a few times. The antigen this receptor binds is unknown. No base qualities exist here, and no much larger clone lies one base off it. PBMCs were isolated by Ficoll-Paque density gradient centrifugation. The germline V gene provides CDR1 LGHNA and CDR2 YSLEER. Taken from cysteine to phenylalanine, the CDR3 has 15 residues. Only the CDR3 DNA stays, 45 bases, in frame from base 1. V and J are trimmed by 0 bases and 5 bases, and the gene matches miss 5 bases of the junction. The paper's findings and limits, for the study overall: SARS-CoV-2 specificity was not confirmed for the second-wave clones peaking on day 37. Contracting CD4+ clones appeared mostly in the CM and EM memory subsets, whereas CD8+ clones were enriched in EMRA. The detection of some responding clones in pre-infection memory suggests that pre-existing cross-reactive memory T cells joined the SARS-CoV-2 response. From day 15 to 85, contracting clones showed balanced CD4/CD8 phenotypes, whereas a second wave of clones that expanded from day 15 to 37 leaned towards CD4+. The study covered only a couple of mild cases, and larger cohorts including severe cases with pre-infection samples were considered necessary.

The sequence was obtained from a young man who had mild COVID-19 (a few samples of this study predate the infection). The sample titles of this study are shuffled in the database, so cell type and time point are left out; the donor was told from shared clones. Sequencing used PBMCs or a T cell subset sorted from them (not recorded which). The V gene is TRBV4-3 and the J gene is TRBJ2-3; 7 bases in between match TRBD1. The DNA sequence is as follows: TGCGCCAGCAGCCAAGATTGGGGGACAGAAGATACGCAGTATTTT. It codes for CASSQDWGTEDTQYF.